Listed below are T cell receptor beta chains from one sample, sequenced in a study of a mutant IDH1 vaccine in newly diagnosed glioma. What these receptors recognize is not known. The method was immunoSEQ multiplex PCR; TCRdb's version includes in-frame clones alone and lacks a portion of them. The data contain 55,000 or so clones, under 90% of them singletons. The sample in question was PBMCs, obtained from a glioma patient whose treatment included an IDH1 peptide vaccine. All receptors derive from a man aged 40-49 years with glioma. Both conserved end residues are part of each CDR3. Each record gives: J gene, D gene, V gene, clone size, CDR3 protein, CDR3 DNA. D genes are given only for firm matches. Size is stated for part of the rows, as once, few or many counts, or as a class when the clone is expanded.

TRBJ2-1 | TRBD2 | TRBV7-9 | once | CASSLGAGGSNEQFF | TGTGCCAGCAGCTTAGGTGCGGGGGGGAGTAATGAGCAGTTCTTC
TRBJ1-2 | NA | TRBV19 | NA | CASSIQGRGNYGYTF | TGTGCCAGTAGTATCCAGGGGCGCGGGAACTATGGCTACACCTTC
TRBJ1-1 | NA | TRBV4-2 | few | CASSQDWETEAFF | TGTGCCAGCAGCCAAGATTGGGAAACTGAAGCTTTCTTT
TRBJ1-4 | NA | TRBV6-1 | NA | CASTGLWKEKLFF | TGTGCCAGCACTGGACTCTGGAAGGAAAAACTGTTTTTT
TRBJ1-4 | TRBD1 | TRBV13 | NA | CASSIDRAEGEKLFF | TGTGCCAGCAGCATTGACAGGGCGGAGGGTGAAAAACTGTTTTTT
TRBJ1-5 | NA | TRBV5-5 | NA | CASSLDRDQPQHF | TGTGCCAGCAGCCTTGACCGGGATCAGCCCCAGCATTTT
TRBJ2-2 | TRBD1 | TRBV5-1 | NA | CASSLPDRVGTGELFF | TGCGCCAGCAGCCTTCCCGACAGGGTGGGCACCGGGGAGCTGTTTTTT
TRBJ2-3 | NA | TRBV9 | NA | CASSGAGGLQYF | TGTGCCAGCAGCGGAGCAGGGGGGCTGCAGTATTTT
TRBJ1-5 | TRBD1 | TRBV6-6 | NA | CASSRTGGLQPQHF | TGTGCCAGCAGTCGGACAGGGGGCCTTCAGCCCCAGCATTTT
TRBJ2-7 | NA | TRBV5-4 | NA | CASSIGGRPDEQYF | TGTGCCAGCAGCATTGGGGGACGGCCGGATGAGCAGTACTTC
TRBJ2-5 | NA | TRBV4-1 | NA | CASSQWRGETQYF | TGCGCCAGCAGCCAATGGCGAGGGGAGACCCAGTACTTC
TRBJ1-1 | TRBD1 | TRBV7-9 | few | CATTGAGGIGTEAFF | TGTGCCACCACGGGGGCAGGGGGGATCGGCACTGAAGCTTTCTTT
TRBJ2-1 | NA | TRBV5-6 | NA | CASSLYEGTRIFEQFF | TGTGCCAGCAGCTTGTACGAAGGGACACGGATCTTTGAGCAGTTCTTC
TRBJ1-3 | NA | TRBV6-6 | NA | CASSYSTVSSGNTIYF | TGTGCCAGCAGTTACTCGACGGTGAGCTCTGGAAACACCATATATTTT
TRBJ1-3 | NA | TRBV7-8 | few | CASSPGGGSGNTIYF | TGTGCCAGCAGCCCGGGTGGAGGATCTGGAAACACCATATATTTT
TRBJ2-2 | TRBD2 | TRBV19 | NA | CASSILSAGGLTGELFF | TGTGCCAGTAGTATTTTGTCCGCGGGGGGGCTTACCGGGGAGCTGTTTTTT
TRBJ2-7 | TRBD1 | TRBV4-1 | NA | CASSQGWGQASYEQYF | TGCGCCAGCAGCCAAGGGTGGGGACAGGCCTCCTACGAGCAGTACTTC
TRBJ2-5 | NA | TRBV30 | NA | CAWSPWRGIETQYF | TGTGCCTGGAGTCCCTGGCGCGGGATAGAGACCCAGTACTTC
TRBJ1-2 | NA | TRBV4-1 | NA | CASSQERTYGYTF | TGCGCCAGCAGCCAAGAACGGACGTATGGCTACACCTTC
TRBJ1-1 | TRBD1 | TRBV5-6 | NA | CASSPNRGVYTTEAFF | TGTGCCAGCAGCCCAAACAGGGGGGTTTACACAACTGAAGCTTTCTTT
TRBJ2-2 | NA | TRBV4-1 | NA | CASSQEIAGRGTGELFF | TGCGCCAGCAGCCAAGAAATTGCTGGGAGAGGGACCGGGGAGCTGTTTTTT
TRBJ1-2 | TRBD1 | TRBV7-9 | NA | CASSTRQGGGYTF | TGTGCCAGCAGCACACGACAGGGTGGGGGCTACACCTTC
TRBJ2-5 | TRBD1 | TRBV7-8 | NA | CASSPLAQGVQETQYF | TGTGCCAGCAGCCCTTTAGCGCAGGGGGTTCAAGAGACCCAGTACTTC
TRBJ1-2 | NA | TRBV18 | NA | CASSLNPPKGYTF | TGTGCCAGCTCCCTAAACCCCCCAAAAGGCTACACCTTC
TRBJ1-3 | TRBD1 | TRBV5-4 | NA | CASSRRGSAGNTIYF | TGTGCCAGCAGCCGCAGGGGGTCCGCTGGAAACACCATATATTTT
TRBJ2-3 | NA | TRBV6-1 | NA | CASSEAVDTQYF | TGTGCCAGCAGTGAAGCCGTAGATACGCAGTATTTT
TRBJ1-1 | NA | TRBV10-3 | NA | CAIIGETNTEAFF | TGTGCCATCATCGGGGAGACTAACACTGAAGCTTTCTTT
TRBJ2-5 | TRBD2 | TRBV4-1 | NA | CASSQNKREQETQYF | TGCGCCAGCAGCCAGAATAAGCGGGAACAAGAGACCCAGTACTTC
TRBJ2-3 | TRBD2 | TRBV7-9 | NA | CASSLLAGVTDTQYF | TGTGCCAGCAGCTTACTAGCGGGGGTAACAGATACGCAGTATTTT